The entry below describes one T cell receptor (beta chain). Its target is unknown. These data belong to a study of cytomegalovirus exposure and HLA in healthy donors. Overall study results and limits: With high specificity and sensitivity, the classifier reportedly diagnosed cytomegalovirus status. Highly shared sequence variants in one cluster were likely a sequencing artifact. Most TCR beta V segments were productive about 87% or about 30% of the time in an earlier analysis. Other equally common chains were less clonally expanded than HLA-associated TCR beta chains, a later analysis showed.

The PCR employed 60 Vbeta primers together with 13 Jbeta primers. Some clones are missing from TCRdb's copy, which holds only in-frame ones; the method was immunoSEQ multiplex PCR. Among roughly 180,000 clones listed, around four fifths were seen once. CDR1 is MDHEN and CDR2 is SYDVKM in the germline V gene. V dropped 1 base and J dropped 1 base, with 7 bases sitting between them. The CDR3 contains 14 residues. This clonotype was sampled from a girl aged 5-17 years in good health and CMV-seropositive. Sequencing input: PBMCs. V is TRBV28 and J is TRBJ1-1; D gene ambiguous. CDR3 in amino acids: CASSLLHPNTEAFF. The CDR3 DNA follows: TGTGCCAGCAGTTTATTACACCCGAACACTGAAGCTTTCTTT.